This T cell receptor (beta chain) was obtained from a study of Ad26.COV2.S vaccination and SARS-CoV-2 variants. Across the whole study: Ad26.COV2.S arm of COV1001 included the donor.

Per germline, CDR1 SEHNR and CDR2 FQNEAQ (reference sequence). This CDR3 spans 16 amino acids. V was clipped by 4 bases and J by 2 bases, with 15 bases between them. A word on this clone: Its specificity is unknown.

Overall study results and limits: Spike-specific TCR breadth was greater after Ad26.COV2.S than placebo. Assessments of TCR breadth and depth may have underestimated the total T cell responses.

Treatment given: 15 to 20 received Ad26.COV2.S at low or high dose, single or two shots; several received placebo; per-sample allocation not given. Repertoires come from day 63 after the first vaccine or placebo injection. The assay was immunoSEQ multiplex PCR, and TCRdb's table has in-frame clones only and misses some. The sample includes a few hundred thousand clones, roughly 90% of them seen just once. This chain uses TRBV7-9 with TRBJ2-1; TRBD2 is a possible D gene (6 bases). This sequence originates from a person between 18 and 59 years old who received the Ad26.COV2.S COVID-19 vaccine or a placebo. The specimen comprised peripheral blood, sampled in a trial of Ad26.COV2.S vaccine versus placebo. CDR3 loop: CASSSLAERAYNEQFF. The CDR3 DNA sequence: TGTGCCAGCAGCTCATTAGCGGAGAGAGCCTACAATGAGCAGTTCTTC.